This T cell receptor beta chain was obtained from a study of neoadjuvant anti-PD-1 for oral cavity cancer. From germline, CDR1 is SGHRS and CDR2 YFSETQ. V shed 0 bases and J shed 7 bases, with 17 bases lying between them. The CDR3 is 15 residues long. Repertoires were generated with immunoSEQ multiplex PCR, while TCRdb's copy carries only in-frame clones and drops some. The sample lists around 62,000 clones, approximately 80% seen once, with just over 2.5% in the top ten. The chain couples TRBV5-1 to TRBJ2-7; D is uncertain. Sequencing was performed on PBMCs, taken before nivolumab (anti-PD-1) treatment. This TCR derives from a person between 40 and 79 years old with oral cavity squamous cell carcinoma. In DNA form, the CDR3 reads TGCGCCAGCAGCTTGGATGGAACGGGTGTGGGAGAGCAGTACTTC. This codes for CASSLDGTGVGEQYF.